One sample yielded the 15 T cell receptor beta chains listed below, sequenced in a study of OX40 agonist ivuxolimab in advanced cancers. The protocol was immunoSEQ multiplex PCR, while the TCRdb copy is restricted to in-frame clones and leaves out a portion. This sample has tens of thousands of clones, with more than 75% found just once. The sequences come from CD4+ or CD8+ T cells sorted from blood, collected in a trial of the OX40 agonist ivuxolimab. The receptors originated from an adult with an advanced solid tumor such as melanoma, head and neck, liver or kidney cancer.

The table lists this clone with a few counts. The chain uses TRBV30 and TRBJ2-7; no clear D gene. The V end lost 3 bases, the J end lost 0 bases, and 15 bases lay between the germline ends. Germline assignment: CDR1 GTSNPN and CDR2 SVGIG (reference sequence). The CDR3 has 15 amino acids. CDR3 sequence reads: CAWSDPQPYSYEQYF. The CDR3 bases are TGTGCCTGGAGCGACCCGCAACCGTACTCCTACGAGCAGTACTTC.

The V and J genes are TRBV9 and TRBJ2-6; D remains unclear. CDR1 SGDLS and CDR2 YYNGEE come from the germline V gene. This CDR3 is 11 amino acids long. V gave up 5 bases and J gave up 5 bases, with 2 bases separating them. In DNA, the CDR3 is TGTGCCAGCAGGTGGGCCAACGTCCTGACTTTC. Protein sequence: CASRWANVLTF.

The chain combines TRBV6-5 with TRBJ2-5; 7 bases align to TRBD1. J was trimmed by 4 bases and V by 5 bases; bases with no gene match: 4. The germline CDR1 and CDR2 sequences are MNHEY and SVGAGI. The CDR3 contains 13 residues. The CDR3 coding sequence is TGTGCCAGCAGTGCGGACAGGTCAGAGACCCAGTACTTC. Its translation is CASSADRSETQYF.

The rearrangement joins TRBV28 to TRBJ1-6, with a weak D call TRBD1 (5 bases). The germline V and J ends were trimmed by 7 bases and 6 bases, with 19 bases remaining between them. Germline V gives CDR1 MDHEN, CDR2 SYDVKM. This CDR3 has 16 residues. For the CDR3, the DNA is TGTGCCAGCACCCGAGGTGGGGGGACTGCTAATTCACCCCTCCACTTT. Protein product: CASTRGGGTANSPLHF.

CDR3 residues: CASSFGTGGPTEAFF. CDR3 nucleotide sequence: TGTGCCAGCAGCTTCGGGACAGGGGGTCCCACTGAAGCTTTCTTT. The rearrangement joins TRBV7-9 to TRBJ1-1; 11 bases fit TRBD1. With 3 bases clipped from V and 4 bases from J, the junction kept 4 bases outside the gene matches. The germline CDR1 and CDR2 sequences are SEHNR and FQNEAQ (reference sequence). CDR3 length: 15 residues.

The table lists this clone with a count of one. The chain joins TRBV21-1 to TRBJ2-1; the table's D call TRBD2 went unverified against the DNA. TRBV21-1 is shown as a pseudogene. The CDR3 sequence is 17 residues long. The CDR3 loop reads CASTGVLVRSSYNEQFF. The CDR3 DNA sequence: TGTGCCAGCACGGGGGTTTTAGTAAGGAGCTCCTACAATGAGCAGTTCTTC.

This chain connects TRBV6-4 to TRBJ2-4; D is unresolved. The CDR3 sequence is 15 residues long. Trimming pared 10 bases from V and 1 base from J, leaving 17 bases between. CDR1 is MRHNA and CDR2 is SNTAGT in the germline V gene. The CDR3 DNA follows: TGTGCCATCATGGGCGGCCCCAGCGCCAAAAACATTCAGTACTTC. Protein sequence: CAIMGGPSAKNIQYF.

The chain recombines TRBV11-2 with TRBJ2-3; 8 positions match TRBD1. The CDR3 length is 17 residues. The V gene end was trimmed by 1 base and the J gene end by 1 base; junction bases not matched to a gene: 7. The germline gives CDR1 SGHAT, CDR2 FQNNGV. In DNA form, the CDR3 reads TGTGCCAGCAGCTTAGCTGCAGGGGGCTACGGCACAGATACGCAGTATTTT. Its translation is CASSLAAGGYGTDTQYF.

The rearrangement links TRBV4-2 to TRBJ2-1; 11 bases fit TRBD2. The CDR3 totals 16 residues. V gave up 4 bases and J gave up 3 bases; unmatched junction bases: 5. Germline lookup yields CDR1 LGHNA and CDR2 YNFKEQ. The CDR3 sequence is CASSPDTSGGYNEQFF. DNA for the CDR3: TGTGCCAGCAGCCCAGATACTAGCGGGGGCTACAATGAGCAGTTCTTC.

The chain links TRBV18 to TRBJ2-3; a possible D gene is TRBD2 (5 bases). The germline V and J ends were trimmed by 2 bases and 10 bases, with 10 bases remaining between them. CDR3 size: 12 residues. The germline V gene has CDR1 KGHSH and CDR2 LQKENI. CDR3 coding DNA: TGTGCCAGCTCACCAGCGACGAGGGCGCAGTATTTT. Amino acid sequence: CASSPATRAQYF.

The rearrangement links TRBV5-1 to TRBJ2-1, with 8 bases aligning to TRBD1. After removal of 4 bases from V and 3 bases from J, the junction contained 6 bases not matched to a gene. The CDR3 is made up of 15 amino acids. Germline V lookup: CDR1 SGHRS, CDR2 YFSETQ. CDR3 nucleotides: TGCGCCAGCAGCGTCGGACAGGGAAACTACAATGAGCAGTTCTTC. Amino acids: CASSVGQGNYNEQFF.

The rearrangement uses TRBV18 and TRBJ2-5; the D gene could be TRBD1 or TRBD2 (5 bases each). Trimming took off 2 bases at V and 3 bases at J, with 10 bases between the two ends. CDR3 size: 14 residues. Germline V CDR1 and CDR2: KGHSH, LQKENI. CDR3 region: CASSPGGREETQYF. The CDR3 nucleotides read TGTGCCAGCTCACCAGGGGGTAGGGAAGAGACCCAGTACTTC. The entire variable domain, with the rest obtained from reference TRBV18 and TRBJ2-5, is as follows: NAGVMQNPRHLVRRRGQEARLRCSPMKGHSHVYWYRQLPEEGLKFMVYLQKENIIDESGMPKERFSAEFPKEGPSILRIQQVVRGDSAAYFCASSPGGREETQYFGPGTRLLVL.

The chain carries TRBV30 and TRBJ1-1, with 9 bases that match TRBD1. Trimming removed 7 bases from V and 10 bases from J; junction bases left unmatched: 13. The CDR3 has 13 amino acids. Germline CDR1 is GTSNPN and CDR2 is SVGIG (reference sequence). CDR3 amino acids: CASSRDRVRGAFF. The CDR3 DNA is TGTGCCTCGTCCCGGGACAGGGTCCGAGGAGCTTTCTTT.

The J gene is TRBJ2-1, the V gene TRBV11-3, with 7 nucleotides matching TRBD2. V lost 4 bases to trimming and J lost 3 bases; unmatched junction nucleotides: 6. This CDR3 comprises 15 residues. Germline CDR1 is SGHNT and CDR2 is YENEEA. CDR3 DNA: TGTGCCAGCAGCTCGAGCGGGGCATACTACAATGAGCAGTTCTTC. This sequence encodes CASSSSGAYYNEQFF.

The chain employs TRBV19 and TRBJ2-3; D unclear. V was pared by 7 bases and J by 1 base, with 9 bases between. Germline V gives CDR1 LNHDA, CDR2 SQIVND (reference sequence). The CDR3 is made up of 13 amino acids. DNA of the CDR3: TGTGCCAGTACAGATCGAGGCACAGATACGCAGTATTTT. It specifies CASTDRGTDTQYF.